Shown below are 5 T cell receptor beta chains from a single sample sequenced in a study of blood T cell repertoires in COVID-19. Sequenced by immunoSEQ multiplex PCR; TCRdb stores in-frame clones only, minus some. The sample includes 450,000 to 500,000 clones, 80% to 90% seen only once; the top ten take approximately 3%. Sequencing was performed on peripheral blood. Receptors originate from a human donor in a cohort sampled during active COVID-19.

Here the CDR3 DNA reads TGTGCCAGCAGCCCTAGAGCGGGAAGGAGCACAGATACGCAGTATTTT. It yields the protein CASSPRAGRSTDTQYF. This chain connects TRBV7-3 to TRBJ2-3; TRBD2 aligns across 7 bases. V shed 5 bases, J shed 0 bases, and the junction held 8 bases outside the gene matches. From germline, CDR1 is SGHTA and CDR2 FQGTGA. This CDR3 is 16 amino acids long.

The chain recombines TRBV4-2 with TRBJ2-5; no reliable D call. Per the germline V gene, CDR1 is LGHNA and CDR2 is YNFKEQ. CDR3 length equals 14 residues. V was shortened by 0 bases and J by 1 base, with 6 bases between the two germline ends. CDR3 region: CASSQDVAQETQYF. The CDR3 coding sequence is TGTGCCAGCAGCCAAGATGTGGCCCAAGAGACCCAGTACTTC.

The chain couples TRBV7-2 to TRBJ2-7; 8 bases match TRBD1. J was trimmed by 3 bases and V by 1 base; bases with no gene match: 5. Germline V lookup: CDR1 SGHTA, CDR2 FQGNSA. The CDR3 covers 15 residues. Here the CDR3 DNA reads TGTGCCAGCAGCTTAGGCAGGGGGCTTAACTACGAGCAGTACTTC. Amino acids: CASSLGRGLNYEQYF.

The CDR3 loop reads CASSQDGRQEQGSPLHF. CDR3 in DNA: TGCGCCAGCAGCCAAGATGGCAGACAGGAGCAGGGCTCACCCCTCCACTTT. The V gene is TRBV4-3, the J gene TRBJ1-6; perhaps TRBD1 as D (6 bases). This CDR3 region has 17 residues. Germline CDR1 LGHNA, CDR2 YSLEER. V was cut by 0 bases and J by 10 bases, with 19 bases left in between.

The CDR3 sequence is CASSYRASGANVLTF. The CDR3 nucleotides are TGTGCCAGCAGTTACCGAGCATCTGGGGCCAACGTCCTGACTTTC. The rearrangement joins TRBV6-5 to TRBJ2-6, with D unclear. The V end lost 2 bases, the J end lost 1 base, and 6 bases lay between the germline ends. There are 15 residues in the CDR3. In germline, CDR1 is MNHEY, CDR2 SVGAGI.